This T cell receptor (beta chain) was identified during a study of shared clonotypes between healthy human individuals. The table came from immunoSEQ multiplex PCR; TCRdb's copy has only in-frame clones and leaves some out. The sample contains roughly 1,000,000 clones, more than 75% of which appear only once. Germline CDR1 and CDR2: MNHEY and SVGAGI. The J segment lost 5 bases and the V segment lost 8 bases, leaving 8 bases of the junction unmatched. The CDR3 sequence is 14 residues long. As concerns this clone: Its cognate antigen is unknown.

Findings and limits, study-wide: A reduction in generation probabilities was seen for non-shared clonotypes relative to those shared by all four donors.

None of the donors, who were healthy HIV-negative adults, had recently had acute infections or vaccinations. The TCR sequence derives from a man aged 18 to 29 in good health. Some clones in this sample may be carry-over from other donors' samples. Sequenced input: memory CD4+ T cells from PBMCs. Subset of the sample: CD45RA-negative fraction. The chain employs TRBV6-5 and TRBJ2-2; 7 bases agree with TRBD2. The CDR3 sequence: CASGGRAATGELFF. The CDR3 DNA reads TGTGCCAGCGGGGGGAGGGCTGCGACCGGGGAGCTGTTTTTT.